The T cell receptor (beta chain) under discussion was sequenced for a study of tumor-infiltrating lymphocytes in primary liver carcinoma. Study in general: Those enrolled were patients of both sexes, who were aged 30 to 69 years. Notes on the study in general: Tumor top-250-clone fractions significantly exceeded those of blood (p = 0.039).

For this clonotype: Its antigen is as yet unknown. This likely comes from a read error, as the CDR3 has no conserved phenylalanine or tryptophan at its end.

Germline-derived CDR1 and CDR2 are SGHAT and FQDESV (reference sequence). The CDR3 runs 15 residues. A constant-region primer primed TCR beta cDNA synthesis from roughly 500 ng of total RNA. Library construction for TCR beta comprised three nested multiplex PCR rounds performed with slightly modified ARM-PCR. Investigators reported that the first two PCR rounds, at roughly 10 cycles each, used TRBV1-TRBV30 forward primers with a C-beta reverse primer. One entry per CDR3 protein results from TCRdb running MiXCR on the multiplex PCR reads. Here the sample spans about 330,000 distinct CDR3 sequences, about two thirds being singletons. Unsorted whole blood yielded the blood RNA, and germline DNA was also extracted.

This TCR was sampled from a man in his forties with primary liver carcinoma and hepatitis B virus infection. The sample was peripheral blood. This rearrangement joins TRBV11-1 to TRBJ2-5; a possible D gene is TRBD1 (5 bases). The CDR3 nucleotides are TGTGCCAGCAGCATAGCAGGGATCCCACAAGAGACCCAGTACTGC. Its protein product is CASSIAGIPQETQYC.